The 3 T cell receptor beta chains in this list originate from one sample, sequenced in a study of blood T cell repertoires in COVID-19. Here immunoSEQ multiplex PCR was the method, and the copy in TCRdb shows in-frame clones only, minus some. The table shows some 83,000 clones, with roughly 86% occurring only once. Sequenced sample: peripheral blood. These receptors were taken from a human donor in a cohort sampled during active COVID-19.

There are a few counts of this clone. The chain recombines TRBV19 with TRBJ2-1, with D possibly matching TRBD2 (6 bases). The germline CDR1 and CDR2 sequences are LNHDA and SQIVND (reference sequence). The CDR3 length is 15 residues. V was trimmed by 8 bases and J by 0 bases, leaving 14 bases between them. The CDR3 sequence is CASGSGSTSYNEQFF. The CDR3 coding sequence is TGTGCCAGTGGGTCCGGGAGTACCTCCTACAATGAGCAGTTCTTC.

The chain combines TRBV28 with TRBJ1-2; TRBD1 agrees at 8 bases. V shed 6 bases, J shed 5 bases, and the junction held 8 bases outside the gene matches. Germline V gene data show CDR1 as MDHEN and CDR2 as SYDVKM. There are 14 residues in the CDR3. The CDR3 here is CASRETGAGYGYTF. The CDR3 region has the DNA TGTGCCAGCAGAGAGACAGGGGCTGGGTATGGCTACACCTTC.

The chain has TRBV7-3 and TRBJ2-3, with 7 bases matching TRBD2. Germline CDR1 SGHTA, CDR2 FQGTGA. Losses at the gene ends were 4 bases for V and 4 bases for J; bases not matched to a gene: 5. CDR3 size: 14 residues. CDR3 nucleotide sequence: TGTGCCAGCAGCTCCAGCGGGGCAGCAGATACGCAGTATTTT. Its translation: CASSSSGAADTQYF.